The rows below give T cell receptor beta chains drawn from one sample of a study of blood T cell repertoires in COVID-19. Measured with immunoSEQ multiplex PCR; TCRdb has only the in-frame clones, and not every one. The sample consists of 65,000 to 90,000 clones, around 80% of them appearing once. Sequenced: peripheral blood. These receptors all stem from a man aged 60 to 69 with active or convalescent COVID-19. Each CDR3 is given with its conserved first and last residue. The D gene is left open where the match is weak. Some rows mark clone size as missing; the rest say once, few, many or name a class of expanded clone.

v_call	clone_size	d_call	j_call	cdr3_aa	cdr3_nt
TRBV4-3	.	TRBD1	TRBJ1-2	CASGNGGDRDYGYTF	TGCGCCAGCGGCAACGGGGGAGACAGGGACTATGGCTACACCTTC
TRBV11-2	once	.	TRBJ2-2	CASSLDWSSGELFF	TGTGCCAGCAGCTTAGATTGGAGTTCCGGGGAGCTGTTTTTT
TRBV6-5	.	.	TRBJ1-4	CASSYSEGVVGEKLFF	TGTGCCAGCAGTTACTCGGAGGGCGTAGTAGGGGAAAAACTGTTTTTT
TRBV3-1/TRBV3-2	few	.	TRBJ1-1	CASSQGGGQAFF	TGTGCCAGCAGCCAAGGGGGCGGACAAGCTTTCTTT
TRBV28	.	.	TRBJ1-2	CASSFPGGLNYGYTF	TGTGCCAGCAGTTTTCCTGGCGGACTTAACTATGGCTACACCTTC
TRBV6-1	few	TRBD1	TRBJ2-3	CASSDRGHTDTQYF	TGTGCCAGCAGTGACAGGGGGCACACAGATACGCAGTATTTT
TRBV12-5	.	.	TRBJ2-1	CASGLATGLYNEQFF	TGTGCTAGTGGTTTGGCGACGGGACTTTACAATGAGCAGTTCTTC
TRBV3-1/TRBV3-2	.	.	TRBJ2-1	CASSAGGGSYNEQFF	TGTGCCAGCAGCGCCGGTGGCGGTTCCTACAATGAGCAGTTCTTC
TRBV4-1	.	TRBD1	TRBJ1-2	CASSQTGTGDLFGYTF	TGCGCCAGCAGCCAAACCGGGACAGGGGATCTGTTTGGCTACACCTTC
TRBV20-1	few	.	TRBJ2-5	CSASQETQYF	TGCAGTGCTAGTCAGGAGACCCAGTACTTC
TRBV2	medium-sized	TRBD1	TRBJ1-1	CASVDRGSTEAFF	TGTGCCAGCGTAGACAGGGGTAGCACTGAAGCTTTCTTT
TRBV2	.	.	TRBJ2-4	CASSWGTGDIQYF	TGTGCCAGCAGCTGGGGTACAGGTGACATTCAGTACTTC
TRBV7-2	many	.	TRBJ1-2	CASSPVPPGAGGYTF	TGTGCCAGCAGCCCCGTACCTCCGGGCGCAGGGGGCTACACCTTC
TRBV4-2	.	TRBD2	TRBJ2-7	CASSQDLASGGPLWTYEQYF	TGTGCCAGCAGCCAAGATCTAGCCAGCGGGGGGCCTCTATGGACCTACGAGCAGTACTTC
TRBV2	.	TRBD1	TRBJ1-1	CASRGQMNTEAFF	TGTGCCAGTAGGGGACAGATGAACACTGAAGCTTTCTTT
TRBV6-1	few	TRBD1	TRBJ2-1	CASSEQGQVYNNEQFF	TGTGCCAGCAGTGAGCAGGGACAGGTATATAACAATGAGCAGTTCTTC
TRBV12-5	once	TRBD1	TRBJ2-3	CASGLGQGADTQYF	TGTGCTAGTGGTTTGGGACAGGGGGCAGATACGCAGTATTTT
TRBV18	.	TRBD1	TRBJ1-6	CASFSDRTNSPLHF	TGTGCCAGCTTCTCGGACAGGACTAATTCACCCCTCCACTTT
TRBV3-1/TRBV3-2	many	.	TRBJ1-1	CASSRGTGNTEAFF	TGTGCCAGCAGCCGCGGGACGGGGAACACTGAAGCTTTCTTT
TRBV21-1	once	.	TRBJ1-5	CASSPRNHREAGDQPQHF	TGTGCCAGCAGCCCACGTAACCACCGGGAGGCGGGGGATCAGCCCCAGCATTTT
TRBV7-3	.	.	TRBJ1-1	CASSLWGGPNTEAFF	TGTGCCAGCAGCTTATGGGGGGGCCCGAACACTGAAGCTTTCTTT
TRBV6-5	.	TRBD2	TRBJ2-7	CASSYYGGGAYEQYF	TGTGCCAGCAGTTACTATGGCGGGGGTGCGTACGAGCAGTACTTC
TRBV4-1	.	TRBD1	TRBJ1-5	CASSPTGSYQPQHF	TGCGCCAGCAGCCCGACAGGGTCGTATCAGCCCCAGCATTTT
TRBV12-1	.	.	TRBJ1-4	CASNSPTGGEGEKLFF	TGTGCCAGCAACTCCCCGACAGGGGGTGAGGGTGAAAAACTGTTTTTT
TRBV18	.	TRBD1	TRBJ1-1	CASSPIGTDAEAFF	TGTGCCAGCTCACCAATCGGGACAGACGCAGAAGCTTTCTTT
TRBV3-1/TRBV3-2	.	.	TRBJ1-1	CASSQLAGNTEAFF	TGTGCCAGCAGCCAACTGGCGGGGAACACTGAAGCTTTCTTT
TRBV6-2/TRBV6-3	.	.	TRBJ1-6	CASSYARGIYNSPLHF	TGTGCCAGCAGTTACGCGCGGGGAATCTATAATTCACCCCTCCACTTT
TRBV27	.	TRBD1	TRBJ1-1	CASAYATGLNTEAFF	TGTGCCAGCGCATACGCGACAGGGCTGAACACTGAAGCTTTCTTT
TRBV5-8	.	.	TRBJ1-5	CASSGPDSWNQPQHF	TGTGCCAGCAGCGGCCCGGACAGTTGGAATCAGCCCCAGCATTTT
TRBV27	once	.	TRBJ1-2	CASSYAQGSNYGYTF	TGTGCCAGCAGTTATGCCCAGGGATCTAACTATGGCTACACCTTC
TRBV7-3	.	TRBD1	TRBJ2-3	CASSSDRGSDTQYF	TGTGCCAGCAGCTCGGACAGGGGGTCAGATACGCAGTATTTT
TRBV28	.	TRBD1	TRBJ1-4	CASSLRQGAYEKLFF	TGTGCCAGCAGTTTAAGACAGGGGGCTTACGAAAAACTGTTTTTT
TRBV28	.	.	TRBJ2-2	CASRRQGSNTGELFF	TGTGCCAGCAGAAGGCAGGGATCAAACACCGGGGAGCTGTTTTTT
TRBV2	.	.	TRBJ1-6	CASSGPGMDSPLHF	TGTGCCAGCAGTGGACCGGGGATGGATTCACCCCTCCACTTT
TRBV11-2	.	.	TRBJ1-1	CASSSRASGAEAFF	TGTGCCAGCAGTTCCCGGGCCTCAGGGGCTGAAGCTTTCTTT
TRBV15	.	.	TRBJ1-5	CATSSGAGAQHF	TGTGCCACCAGCTCTGGGGCAGGGGCCCAGCATTTT